These 27 T cell receptor beta chains came from one sample sequenced in a study of beta chain features in type 1 diabetes. Sequencing targeted expressed TCRB transcripts, as all isolated RNA had been reverse transcribed. Assay: immunoSEQ multiplex PCR; the TCRdb copy retains only in-frame clones and omits some. The sample yields around 240,000 clones, around 9.6% seen once. The sequenced material came from naive CD4+ T cells from blood. Receptors were obtained from a woman under 30 in good health.

DNA of the CDR3: TGTGCCAGCAGTGCCCGACAGGGGGATCAGCCCCAGCATTTT. This sequence encodes CASSARQGDQPQHF. The J gene is TRBJ1-5, the V gene TRBV2, with TRBD1 identical over 9 bases. J lost 5 bases, V lost 4 bases, and 3 bases had no gene match. Germline V gives CDR1 SNHLY, CDR2 FYNNEI. The CDR3 spans 14 residues.

The chain is built from TRBV6-1 and TRBJ2-7; D is possibly TRBD2 (6 bases). Per germline, CDR1 MNHNS and CDR2 SASEGT. Trimming removed 10 bases from V and 2 bases from J, with 18 bases in between. The CDR3 totals 14 residues. The CDR3 here is CATSNRGFAYEQYF. CDR3 nucleotides: TGTGCCACTTCAAATCGGGGGTTCGCCTACGAGCAGTACTTC.

This clone has a handful of counts. V usage is TRBV9 and J usage is TRBJ2-7; D is possibly TRBD2 (6 bases). Between the trimmed V and J ends, which lost 0 bases and 3 bases, there was a span of 28 bases. The CDR3 runs 20 residues. Germline V CDR1 and CDR2: SGDLS, YYNGEE. The CDR3 sequence: CASSVGIGSGKTRPYYEQYF. The CDR3 DNA is TGTGCCAGCAGCGTAGGAATCGGGAGCGGCAAAACCCGACCATACTACGAGCAGTACTTC.

This clone appeared a few times. This chain uses TRBV15 with TRBJ2-7, with 8 nucleotides matching TRBD2. The germline gives CDR1 LNHNV, CDR2 YYDKDF (reference sequence). The J segment lost 3 bases and the V segment lost 1 base, leaving 2 bases of the junction unmatched. CDR3 length: 14 residues. The CDR3 DNA follows: TGTGCCACCAGCAGAGTAGCGGGGCACTACGAGCAGTACTTC. It translates to CATSRVAGHYEQYF.

Only a few counts were recorded for this clone. The J gene is TRBJ2-7, the V gene TRBV27; D remains unclear. The CDR3 spans 13 residues. Germline V CDR1 and CDR2: MNHEY, SMNVEV (reference sequence). V lost 5 bases and J 3 bases, leaving 11 bases between the germline ends. The CDR3 is CASSRGILYEQYF. CDR3 DNA sequence: TGTGCCAGCAGTCGAGGAATCCTCTACGAGCAGTACTTC.

This clone was seen only a few times. The chain joins TRBV5-1 to TRBJ2-7; TRBD1 aligns across 10 bases. V lost 4 bases, J lost 5 bases, and 9 bases stayed unmatched. Germline loops: CDR1 SGHRS, CDR2 YFSETQ. The CDR3 has 15 amino acids. Here the CDR3 reads CASSPTGGFIDEQYF. CDR3 bases: TGCGCCAGCAGCCCGACAGGGGGCTTTATCGACGAGCAGTACTTC.

This clone was counted between two and nine times. The chain recombines TRBV2 with TRBJ1-1, with 12 bases that match TRBD1. The CDR3 covers 16 residues. The junction had 1 base not matched to a gene; V was cut back by 2 bases and J by 0 bases. Germline assignment: CDR1 SNHLY and CDR2 FYNNEI. The DNA of the CDR3 is TGTGCCAGCAGTGAAAGGGACAGGGGGCTGAACACTGAAGCTTTCTTT. This translates into CASSERDRGLNTEAFF.

The V and J genes are TRBV7-9 and TRBJ2-7; a weak D match, TRBD1 (6 bases). V was cut by 3 bases and J by 0 bases, with 9 bases left in between. Germline CDR1 and CDR2: SEHNR and FQNEAQ (reference sequence). The CDR3 sequence is 14 residues long. The CDR3 spells CASSFDRSSYEQYF. In nucleotides, the CDR3 is TGTGCCAGCAGCTTTGACAGGAGCTCCTACGAGCAGTACTTC.

This clone was observed a few times. V usage is TRBV11-3 and J usage is TRBJ1-1, with 9 bases aligning to TRBD1. The CDR3 has 14 amino acids. Germline V gene lookup returns CDR1 SGHNT and CDR2 YENEEA. V trimming: 6 bases; J trimming: 2 bases; junction bases outside the gene matches: 4. CDR3 residues: CASSTGGSNTEAFF. The CDR3 DNA reads TGTGCCAGCAGTACAGGGGGCTCCAACACTGAAGCTTTCTTT.

The J gene is TRBJ1-1, the V gene TRBV30; a possible D gene is TRBD1 (5 bases). The V end lost 1 base, the J end lost 1 base, and 10 bases lay between the germline ends. The CDR3 has 14 amino acids. The germline V gene has CDR1 GTSNPN and CDR2 SVGIG (reference sequence). This chain's CDR3 is CAWSARTTNTEAFF. CDR3 bases: TGTGCCTGGAGTGCCAGGACAACGAACACTGAAGCTTTCTTT.

The rearrangement uses TRBV13 and TRBJ1-2; maybe TRBD1 (5 bases). This CDR3 has 17 residues. Germline-derived CDR1 and CDR2 are PRHDT and FYEKMQ (reference sequence). The V and J ends lost 5 bases and 2 bases respectively, with 21 bases between them. CDR3 DNA sequence: TGTGCCAGCAGCCCCGTCCCTCAGGGTTCTCGGAACTATGGCTACACCTTC. As protein: CASSPVPQGSRNYGYTF.

This clone was detected a few times. The rearrangement uses TRBV12-5 and TRBJ2-7, with no clear D. The CDR3 runs to 17 residues. V lost 4 bases to trimming and J lost 4 bases, with 23 bases between them. CDR1 LGHNT and CDR2 FRNRAP come from the germline V gene. In nucleotides, the CDR3 is TGTGCTAGTGGTTCACTTCGTCAAAACGGAAGGCGGTACGAGCAGTACTTC. This encodes CASGSLRQNGRRYEQYF.

In its sample, this clone was seen a few times. This sequence joins TRBV14 and TRBJ2-7, with D possibly matching TRBD1 (5 bases). Germline V lookup: CDR1 SGHDN, CDR2 FVKESK. The germline V and J ends were trimmed by 3 bases and 0 bases, with 9 bases remaining between them. The length of the CDR3 is 14 residues. The CDR3 here is CASSQGPSSYEQYF. The CDR3 DNA reads as TGTGCCAGCAGCCAGGGGCCTAGCTCCTACGAGCAGTACTTC.

This clone was seen a handful of times. The chain has TRBV30 and TRBJ1-1; the D gene is possibly TRBD1 (5 bases). Deletions cut 0 bases from V and 0 bases from J, with 11 bases between. CDR1 is GTSNPN and CDR2 is SVGIG in the germline V gene (reference sequence). The length of the CDR3 is 15 residues. In DNA, the CDR3 is TGTGCCTGGAGTGTACAGGTCGTGATGAACACTGAAGCTTTCTTT. Translating it yields CAWSVQVVMNTEAFF.

The chain recombines TRBV19 with TRBJ2-1, with D perhaps matching TRBD2 (5 bases). Germline V CDR1 and CDR2: LNHDA, SQIVND (reference sequence). The CDR3 spans 14 residues. V lost 7 bases and J lost 4, with 14 bases in between. CDR3 DNA sequence: TGTGCCAGTAACTCACGAGGGATTTACAATGAGCAGTTCTTC. Translating gives CASNSRGIYNEQFF.

This clone has a handful of counts. V is TRBV7-9 and J is TRBJ2-3; TRBD1 aligns across 10 bases. After removal of 5 bases from V and 2 bases from J, the junction contained 7 bases not matched to a gene. This CDR3 comprises 16 residues. The germline V gene encodes CDR1 SEHNR and CDR2 FQNEAQ (reference sequence). In DNA, the CDR3 is TGTGCCAGCAGCCCTCGGACAGGGGGTTCCACAGATACGCAGTATTTT. As protein: CASSPRTGGSTDTQYF.

The gene calls are TRBV18 and TRBJ1-5; a possible D gene is TRBD1 (5 bases). V lost 0 bases to trimming and J lost 7 bases, with 13 bases between them. The CDR3 covers 15 residues. Germline CDR1 and CDR2: KGHSH and LQKENI. The CDR3 region is CASSPPQGASQPQHF. In nucleotides, the CDR3 is TGTGCCAGCTCACCACCGCAAGGGGCGAGCCAGCCCCAGCATTTT.

There are many counts of this clone. The chain links TRBV18 to TRBJ2-6; 8 positions match TRBD2. This CDR3 region has 16 residues. After removal of 6 bases from V and 4 bases from J, the junction contained 8 bases not matched to a gene. Looked up from germline, CDR1 is KGHSH and CDR2 is LQKENI. The CDR3 loop is CASSPSGGPGANVLTF. The CDR3 DNA sequence: TGTGCCAGCTCGCCGTCGGGAGGGCCGGGGGCCAACGTCCTGACTTTC.

V and J are TRBV18 and TRBJ2-4; 7 nucleotides agree with TRBD2. The germline gives CDR1 KGHSH, CDR2 LQKENI. The CDR3 has 14 amino acids. J gave up 5 bases and V 3 bases, and 4 bases lay outside the gene matches. The CDR3 here is CASSPSGGENIQYF. Written as DNA, the CDR3 is TGTGCCAGCTCACCTTCTGGGGGGGAAAACATTCAGTACTTC.

In this sample, this clone turned up a few times. The J gene is TRBJ2-7, the V gene TRBV27; D is possibly TRBD2 (5 bases). V was clipped by 8 bases and J by 2 bases, with 10 bases between them. The CDR3 loop spans 12 amino acids. Germline CDR1 reads MNHEY; CDR2 reads SMNVEV (reference sequence). In nucleotides, the CDR3 is TGTGCCAGCGGGAGAGAAACCTACGAGCAGTACTTC. Its translation: CASGRETYEQYF.

This clone was seen a few times. The chain carries TRBV5-6 and TRBJ1-1; no reliable D call. Germline assignment: CDR1 SGHDT and CDR2 YYEEEE. The CDR3 is 12 residues long. The V end lost 1 base, the J end lost 5 bases, and 6 bases lay between the germline ends. CDR3 nucleotides: TGTGCCAGCAGCTTGAGAGCGACTGAAGCTTTCTTT. It specifies CASSLRATEAFF.

The rearrangement links TRBV6-5 to TRBJ2-7; D is undetermined. Germline V gene data show CDR1 as MNHEY and CDR2 as SVGAGI. CDR3 length: 14 amino acids. Trimming took off 6 bases at V and 1 base at J, with 13 bases between the two ends. CDR3 amino acids: CASRTGWLSYEQYF. As DNA, the CDR3 is TGTGCCAGCAGGACCGGGTGGCTGTCCTACGAGCAGTACTTC.

The J gene is TRBJ1-2, the V gene TRBV28, with D maybe TRBD1 (5 bases). The germline V and J ends were trimmed by 7 bases and 2 bases, with 17 bases remaining between them. Germline CDR1 reads MDHEN; CDR2 reads SYDVKM. This CDR3 is 15 amino acids long. The CDR3 region has the DNA TGTGCCAGCACCTCCGGAGGGGCTGTAAACTATGGCTACACCTTC. As protein: CASTSGGAVNYGYTF.

The V gene is TRBV6-1, the J gene TRBJ1-5; 8 bases match TRBD1. The CDR3 length is 13 residues. The germline V gene encodes CDR1 MNHNS and CDR2 SASEGT. Losses at the gene ends were 4 bases for V and 9 bases for J; bases not matched to a gene: 5. CDR3 nucleotide sequence: TGTGCCAGCAGTGGGGACAGGTTGGGGCCCCAGCATTTT. Its translation is CASSGDRLGPQHF.

This chain links TRBV30 with TRBJ1-5; unclear D gene. Germline V gives CDR1 GTSNPN, CDR2 SVGIG (reference sequence). There are 13 residues in the CDR3. V was shortened by 4 bases and J by 5 bases, with 12 bases between the two germline ends. This chain's CDR3 is CAWTPRGDQPQHF. CDR3 DNA: TGTGCCTGGACCCCCCGCGGGGATCAGCCCCAGCATTTT.

DNA for the CDR3: TGCGCCAGCAGCCAGGCACCCAGGGGTATTGGCGAGCAGTACTTC. As protein: CASSQAPRGIGEQYF. V is TRBV4-1 and J is TRBJ2-7, with D maybe TRBD1 (6 bases). V was trimmed by 3 bases and J by 6 bases, leaving 18 bases between them. The germline V gene encodes CDR1 MGHRA and CDR2 YSYEKL. This CDR3 has 15 amino acids.

The CDR3 loop reads CSAGTSTEAFF. Written as DNA, the CDR3 is TGCAGTGCGGGGACAAGCACTGAAGCTTTCTTT. The genes are TRBV20-1 and TRBJ1-1; tentative D call: TRBD1 (6 bases). The CDR3 spans 11 residues. The germline V gene encodes CDR1 DFQATT and CDR2 SNEGSKA (reference sequence). V gave up 6 bases and J gave up 4 bases, with 9 bases separating them.